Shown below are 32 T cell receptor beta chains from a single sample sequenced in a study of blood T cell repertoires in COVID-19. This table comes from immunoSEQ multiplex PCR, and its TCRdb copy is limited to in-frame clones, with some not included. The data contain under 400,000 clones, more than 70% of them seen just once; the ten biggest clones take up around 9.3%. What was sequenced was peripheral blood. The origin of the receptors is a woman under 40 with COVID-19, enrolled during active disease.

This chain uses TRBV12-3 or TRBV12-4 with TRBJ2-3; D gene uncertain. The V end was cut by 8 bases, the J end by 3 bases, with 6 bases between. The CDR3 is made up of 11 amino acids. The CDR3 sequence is CASHRTDTQYF. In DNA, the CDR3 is TGTGCCAGCCACCGGACAGATACGCAGTATTTT.

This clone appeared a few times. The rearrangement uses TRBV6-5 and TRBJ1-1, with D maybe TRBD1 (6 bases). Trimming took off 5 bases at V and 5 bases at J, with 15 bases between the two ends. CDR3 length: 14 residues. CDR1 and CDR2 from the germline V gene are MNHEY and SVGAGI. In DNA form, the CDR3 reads TGTGCCAGCAGTCGTGGGGGCGCGAGTACTGAAGCTTTCTTT. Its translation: CASSRGGASTEAFF.

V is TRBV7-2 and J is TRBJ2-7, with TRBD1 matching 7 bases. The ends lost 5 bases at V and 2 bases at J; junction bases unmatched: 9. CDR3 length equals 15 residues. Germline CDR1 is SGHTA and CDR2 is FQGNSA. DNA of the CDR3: TGTGCCAGCAGCCATCCGGGGACAGCCCCCTACGAGCAGTACTTC. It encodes CASSHPGTAPYEQYF.

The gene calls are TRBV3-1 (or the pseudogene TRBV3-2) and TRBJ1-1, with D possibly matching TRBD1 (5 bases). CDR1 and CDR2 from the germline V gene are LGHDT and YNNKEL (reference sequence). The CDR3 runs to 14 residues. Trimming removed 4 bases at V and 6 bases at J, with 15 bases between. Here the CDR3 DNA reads TGTGCCAGCAGCCCCCCAGGGTTCTTACCTGAAGCTTTCTTT. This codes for CASSPPGFLPEAFF.

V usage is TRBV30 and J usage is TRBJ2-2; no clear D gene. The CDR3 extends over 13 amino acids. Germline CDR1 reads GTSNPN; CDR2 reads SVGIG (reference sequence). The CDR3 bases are TGTGCTCATCTCGCCAGGAACACCGGGGAGCTGTTTTTT. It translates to CAHLARNTGELFF.

This chain's CDR3 is CASSQATSGRAEEQFF. As DNA, the CDR3 is TGTGCCAGCAGCCAAGCGACTAGCGGGAGGGCCGAAGAGCAGTTCTTC. The rearrangement links TRBV3-1 (or the pseudogene TRBV3-2) to TRBJ2-1; 14 positions agree with TRBD2. CDR3 length: 16 amino acids. The trim removed 1 base at V and 10 bases at J, leaving 6 bases unmatched. CDR1 is LGHDT and CDR2 is YNNKEL in the germline V gene (reference sequence).

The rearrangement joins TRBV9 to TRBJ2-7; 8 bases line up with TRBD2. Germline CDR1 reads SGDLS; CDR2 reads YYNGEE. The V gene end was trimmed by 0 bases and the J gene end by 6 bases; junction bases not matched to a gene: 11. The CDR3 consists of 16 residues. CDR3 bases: TGTGCCAGCAGCGTAGCTACGAGCGGGGGCCAGGGCGAGCAGTACTTC. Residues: CASSVATSGGQGEQYF.

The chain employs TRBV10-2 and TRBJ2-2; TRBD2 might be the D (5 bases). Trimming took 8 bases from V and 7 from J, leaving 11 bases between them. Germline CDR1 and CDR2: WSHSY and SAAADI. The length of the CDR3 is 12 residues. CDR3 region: CASSQSGGELFF. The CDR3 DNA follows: TGCGCCAGCTCCCAGAGCGGCGGGGAGCTGTTTTTT.

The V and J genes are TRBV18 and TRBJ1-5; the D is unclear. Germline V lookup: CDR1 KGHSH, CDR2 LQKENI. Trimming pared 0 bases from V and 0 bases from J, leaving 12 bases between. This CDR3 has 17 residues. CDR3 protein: CASSPPSAGYSNQPQHF. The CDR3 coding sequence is TGTGCCAGCTCACCACCGTCGGCAGGTTATAGCAATCAGCCCCAGCATTTT.

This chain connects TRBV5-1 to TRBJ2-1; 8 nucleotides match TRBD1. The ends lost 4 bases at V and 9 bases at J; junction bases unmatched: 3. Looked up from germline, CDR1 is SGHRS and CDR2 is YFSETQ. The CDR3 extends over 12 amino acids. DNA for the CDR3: TGCGCCAGCAGCATACAGGGGGGTGAGCAGTTCTTC. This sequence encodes CASSIQGGEQFF.

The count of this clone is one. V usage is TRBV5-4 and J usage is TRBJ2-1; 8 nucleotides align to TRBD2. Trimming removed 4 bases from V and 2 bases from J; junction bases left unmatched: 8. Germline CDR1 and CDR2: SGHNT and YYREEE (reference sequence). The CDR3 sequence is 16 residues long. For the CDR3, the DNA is TGTGCCAGCAGCGACACCCGAGCGGGAGCCTACAATGAGCAGTTCTTC. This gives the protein CASSDTRAGAYNEQFF.

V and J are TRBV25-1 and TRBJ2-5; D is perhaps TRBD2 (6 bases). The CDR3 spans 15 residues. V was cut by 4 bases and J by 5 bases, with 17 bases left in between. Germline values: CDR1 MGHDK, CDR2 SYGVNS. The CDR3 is CASSGRGSFQETQYF. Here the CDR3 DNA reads TGTGCCAGCAGTGGGCGGGGTTCTTTTCAGGAGACCCAGTACTTC.

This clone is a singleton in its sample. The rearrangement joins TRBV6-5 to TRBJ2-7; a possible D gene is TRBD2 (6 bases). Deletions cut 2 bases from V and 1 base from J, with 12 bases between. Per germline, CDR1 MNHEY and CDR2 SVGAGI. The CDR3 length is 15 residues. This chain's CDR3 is CASSYRVAASYEQYF. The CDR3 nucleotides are TGTGCCAGCAGTTACAGGGTAGCGGCATCCTACGAGCAGTACTTC.

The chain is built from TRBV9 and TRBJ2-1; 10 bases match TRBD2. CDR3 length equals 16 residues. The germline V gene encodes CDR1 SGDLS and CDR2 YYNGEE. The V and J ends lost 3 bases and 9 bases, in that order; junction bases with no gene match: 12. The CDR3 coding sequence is TGTGCCAGCAGCGCCCTACCGGGACTAGCGTGGGCTGAGCAGTTCTTC. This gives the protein CASSALPGLAWAEQFF.

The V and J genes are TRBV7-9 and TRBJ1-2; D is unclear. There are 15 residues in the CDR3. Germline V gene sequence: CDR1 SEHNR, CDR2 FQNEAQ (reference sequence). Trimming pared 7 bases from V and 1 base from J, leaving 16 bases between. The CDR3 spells CASTSLEVYNYGYTF. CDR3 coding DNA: TGTGCCAGCACTTCTTTAGAGGTCTATAACTATGGCTACACCTTC.

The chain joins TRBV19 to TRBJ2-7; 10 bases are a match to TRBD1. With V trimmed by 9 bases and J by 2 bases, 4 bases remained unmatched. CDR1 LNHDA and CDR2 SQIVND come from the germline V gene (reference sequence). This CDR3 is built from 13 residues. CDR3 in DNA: TGTGCCAGCGCGGGGACAGGGGCCTACGAGCAGTACTTC. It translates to CASAGTGAYEQYF.

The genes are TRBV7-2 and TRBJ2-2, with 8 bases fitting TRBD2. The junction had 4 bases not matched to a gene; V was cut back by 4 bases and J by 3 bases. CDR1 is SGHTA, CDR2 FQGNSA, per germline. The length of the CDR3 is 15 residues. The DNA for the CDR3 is TGTGCCAGCAGCTATAGCGGGACTGACACCGGGGAGCTGTTTTTT. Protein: CASSYSGTDTGELFF.

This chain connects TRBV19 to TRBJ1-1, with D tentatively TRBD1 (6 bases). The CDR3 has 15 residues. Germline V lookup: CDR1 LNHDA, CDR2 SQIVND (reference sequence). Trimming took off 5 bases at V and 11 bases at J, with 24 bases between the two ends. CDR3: CASSGHREGGGRAFF. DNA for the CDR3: TGTGCCAGTAGTGGACACAGGGAGGGAGGAGGGAGGGCTTTCTTT.

The DNA for the CDR3 is TGTGCCAGCAGTTCTACTTGGCTCCAGCGGACCGGGGAGCTGTTTTTT. As protein: CASSSTWLQRTGELFF. The chain combines TRBV6-2 or TRBV6-3 with TRBJ2-2, with D maybe TRBD2 (5 bases). Between the trimmed V and J ends, which lost 4 bases and 5 bases, there was a span of 17 bases. CDR1 and CDR2 from the germline V gene are MNHEY and SVGEGT. The length of the CDR3 is 16 residues.

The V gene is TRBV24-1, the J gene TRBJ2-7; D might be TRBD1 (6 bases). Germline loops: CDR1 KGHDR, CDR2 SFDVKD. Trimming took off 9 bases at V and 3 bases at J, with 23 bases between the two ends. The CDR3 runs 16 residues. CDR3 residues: CATPHRTRQESYEQYF. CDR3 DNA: TGTGCCACCCCCCATAGGACTCGACAGGAAAGCTACGAGCAGTACTTC.

The CDR3 DNA is TGTGCCAGCGGAGGTAACAGAAATAATTCACCCCTCCACTTT. It is translated as CASGGNRNNSPLHF. The chain is built from TRBV6-6 and TRBJ1-6; D ambiguous. Germline assignment: CDR1 MNHNY and CDR2 SVGAGI (reference sequence). The CDR3 loop spans 14 amino acids. The ends were cut back, 8 bases at V and 5 bases at J, with 13 bases in the middle.

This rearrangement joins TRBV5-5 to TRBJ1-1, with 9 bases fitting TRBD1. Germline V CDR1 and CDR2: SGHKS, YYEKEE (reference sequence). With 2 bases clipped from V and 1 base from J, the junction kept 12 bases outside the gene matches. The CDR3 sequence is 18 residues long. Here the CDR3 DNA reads TGTGCCAGCAGCTTACTTCCCGGGACAGGGAGTGGGAACACTGAAGCTTTCTTT. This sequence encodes CASSLLPGTGSGNTEAFF.

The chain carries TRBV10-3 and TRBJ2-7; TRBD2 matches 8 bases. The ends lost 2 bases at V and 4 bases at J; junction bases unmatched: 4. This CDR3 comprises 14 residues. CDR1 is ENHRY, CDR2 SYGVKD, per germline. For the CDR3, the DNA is TGTGCCATCAGTGAGCCGACTAGCGTTTACGAGCAGTACTTC. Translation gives CAISEPTSVYEQYF.

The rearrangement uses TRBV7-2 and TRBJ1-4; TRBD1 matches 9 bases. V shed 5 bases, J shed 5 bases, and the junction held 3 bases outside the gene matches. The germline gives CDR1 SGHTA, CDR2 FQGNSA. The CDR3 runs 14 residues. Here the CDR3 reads CASSGTGSNEKLFF. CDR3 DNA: TGTGCCAGCAGCGGGACAGGGTCGAATGAAAAACTGTTTTTT.

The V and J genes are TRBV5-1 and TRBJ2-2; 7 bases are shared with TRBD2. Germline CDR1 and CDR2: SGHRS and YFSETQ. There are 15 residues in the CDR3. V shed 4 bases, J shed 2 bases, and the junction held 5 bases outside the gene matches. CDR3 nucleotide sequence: TGCGCCAGCAGCCCGGGACTAAGAAACACCGGGGAGCTGTTTTTT. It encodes CASSPGLRNTGELFF.

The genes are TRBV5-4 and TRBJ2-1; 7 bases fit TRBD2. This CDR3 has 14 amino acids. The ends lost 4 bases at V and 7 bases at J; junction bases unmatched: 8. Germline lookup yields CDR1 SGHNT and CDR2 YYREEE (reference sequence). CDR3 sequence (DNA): TGTGCCAGCAGCGCCCCTGGGGGGGGAAATGAGCAGTTCTTC. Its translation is CASSAPGGGNEQFF.

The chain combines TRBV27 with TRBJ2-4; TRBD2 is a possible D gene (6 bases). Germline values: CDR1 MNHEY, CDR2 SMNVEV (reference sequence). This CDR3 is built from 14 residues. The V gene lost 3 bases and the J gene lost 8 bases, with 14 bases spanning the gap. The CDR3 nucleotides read TGTGCCAGCAGTTTCGGAGGGATGGGGGACATTCAGTACTTC. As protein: CASSFGGMGDIQYF.

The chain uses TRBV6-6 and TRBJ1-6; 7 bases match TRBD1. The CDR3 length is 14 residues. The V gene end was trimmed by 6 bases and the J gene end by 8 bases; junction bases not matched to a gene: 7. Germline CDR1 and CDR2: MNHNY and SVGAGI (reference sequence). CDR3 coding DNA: TGTGCCAGCAGGCGACAGCAGGGGGATTCACCCCTCCACTTT. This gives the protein CASRRQQGDSPLHF.

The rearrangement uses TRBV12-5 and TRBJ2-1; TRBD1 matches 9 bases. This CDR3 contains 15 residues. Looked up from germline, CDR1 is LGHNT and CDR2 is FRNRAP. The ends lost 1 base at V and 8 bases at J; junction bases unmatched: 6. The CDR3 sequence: CASGLAGTGPYEQFF. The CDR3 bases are TGTGCTAGTGGTTTGGCCGGGACAGGGCCTTATGAGCAGTTCTTC.

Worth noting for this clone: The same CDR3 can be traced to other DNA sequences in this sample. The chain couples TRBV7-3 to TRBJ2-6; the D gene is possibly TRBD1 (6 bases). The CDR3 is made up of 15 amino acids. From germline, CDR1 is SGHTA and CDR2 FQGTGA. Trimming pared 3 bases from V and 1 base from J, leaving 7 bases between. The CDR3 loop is CASSFQGSGANVLTF. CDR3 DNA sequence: TGTGCCAGCAGCTTCCAGGGGTCTGGGGCCAACGTCCTGACTTTC.

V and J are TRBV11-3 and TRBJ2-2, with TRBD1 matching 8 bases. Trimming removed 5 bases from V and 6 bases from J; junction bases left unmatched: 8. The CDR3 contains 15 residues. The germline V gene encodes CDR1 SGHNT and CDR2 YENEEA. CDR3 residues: CASSHRQGKAGELFF. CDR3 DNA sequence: TGTGCCAGCAGCCACCGACAGGGGAAAGCCGGGGAGCTGTTTTTT. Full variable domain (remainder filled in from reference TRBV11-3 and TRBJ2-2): EAGVVQSPRYKIIEKKQPVAFWCNPISGHNTLYWYLQNLGQGPELLIRYENEEAVDDSQLPKDRFSAERLKGVDSTLKIQPAELGDSAVYLCASSHRQGKAGELFFGEGSRLTVL.

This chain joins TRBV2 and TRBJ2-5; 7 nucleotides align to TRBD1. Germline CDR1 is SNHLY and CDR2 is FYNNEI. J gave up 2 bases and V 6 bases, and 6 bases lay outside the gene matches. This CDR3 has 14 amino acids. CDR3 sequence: CASSPRTGQETQYF. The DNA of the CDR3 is TGTGCCAGCAGCCCAAGGACAGGTCAAGAGACCCAGTACTTC.